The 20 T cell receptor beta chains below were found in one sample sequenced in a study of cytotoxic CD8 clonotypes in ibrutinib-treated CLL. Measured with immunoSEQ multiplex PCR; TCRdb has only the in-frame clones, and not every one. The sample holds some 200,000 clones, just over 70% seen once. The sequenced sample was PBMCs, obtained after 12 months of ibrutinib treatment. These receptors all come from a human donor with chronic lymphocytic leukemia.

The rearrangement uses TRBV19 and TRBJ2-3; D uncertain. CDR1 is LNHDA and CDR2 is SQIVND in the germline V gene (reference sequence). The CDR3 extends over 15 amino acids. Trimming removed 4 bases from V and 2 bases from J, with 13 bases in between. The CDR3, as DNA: TGTGCCAGTAGTACCGATGACGGAGTCACAGATACGCAGTATTTT. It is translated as CASSTDDGVTDTQYF.

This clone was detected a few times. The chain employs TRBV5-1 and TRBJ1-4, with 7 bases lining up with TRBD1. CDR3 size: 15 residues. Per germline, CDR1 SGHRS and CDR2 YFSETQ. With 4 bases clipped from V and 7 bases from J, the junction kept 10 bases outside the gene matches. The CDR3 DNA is TGCGCCAGCAGCACCTCAGGGGGGGAGAGTGAAAAACTGTTTTTT. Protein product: CASSTSGGESEKLFF.

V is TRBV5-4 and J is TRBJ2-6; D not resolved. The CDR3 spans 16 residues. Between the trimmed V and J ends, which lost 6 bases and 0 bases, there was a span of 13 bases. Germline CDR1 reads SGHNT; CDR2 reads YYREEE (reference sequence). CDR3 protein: CASTPGVPSGANVLTF. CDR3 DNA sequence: TGTGCCAGCACCCCGGGTGTCCCCTCTGGGGCCAACGTCCTGACTTTC.

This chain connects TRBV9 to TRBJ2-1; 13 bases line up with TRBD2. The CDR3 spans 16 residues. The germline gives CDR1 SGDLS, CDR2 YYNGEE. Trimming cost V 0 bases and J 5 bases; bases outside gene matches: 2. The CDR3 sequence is CASSVGLAGGDNEQFF. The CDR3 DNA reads TGTGCCAGCAGCGTAGGACTAGCGGGGGGAGACAATGAGCAGTTCTTC.

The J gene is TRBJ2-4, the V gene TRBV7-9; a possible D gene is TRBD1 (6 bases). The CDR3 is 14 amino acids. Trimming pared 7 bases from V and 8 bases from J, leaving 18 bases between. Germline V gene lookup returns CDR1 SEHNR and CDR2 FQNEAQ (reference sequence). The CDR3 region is CASTRGERSDIQYF. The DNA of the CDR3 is TGTGCCAGCACCAGGGGAGAGAGGTCGGACATTCAGTACTTC.

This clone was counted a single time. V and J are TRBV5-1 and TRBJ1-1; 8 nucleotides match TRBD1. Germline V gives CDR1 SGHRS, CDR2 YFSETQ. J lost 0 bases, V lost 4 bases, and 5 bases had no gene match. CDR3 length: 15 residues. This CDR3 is CASSRGQVMNTEAFF. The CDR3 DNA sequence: TGCGCCAGCAGCCGGGGACAGGTCATGAACACTGAAGCTTTCTTT.

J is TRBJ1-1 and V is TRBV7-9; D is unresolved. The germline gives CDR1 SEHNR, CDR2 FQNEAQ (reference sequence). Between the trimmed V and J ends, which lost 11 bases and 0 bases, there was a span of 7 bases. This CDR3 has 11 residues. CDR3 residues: CAGGMNTEAFF. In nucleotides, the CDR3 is TGTGCCGGCGGAATGAACACTGAAGCTTTCTTT.

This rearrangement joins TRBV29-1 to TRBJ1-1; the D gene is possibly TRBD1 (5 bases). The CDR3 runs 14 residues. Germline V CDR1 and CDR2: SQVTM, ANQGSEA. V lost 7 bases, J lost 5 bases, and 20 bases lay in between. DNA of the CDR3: TGCAGCGCTCTGCCCGGGACGAGAAGGACTGAAGCTTTCTTT. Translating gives CSALPGTRRTEAFF. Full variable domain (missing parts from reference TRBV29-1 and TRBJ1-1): SAVISQKPSRDICQRGTSLTIQCQVDSQVTMMFWYRQQPGQSLTLIATANQGSEATYESGFVIDKFPISRPNLTFSTLTVSNMSPEDSSIYLCSALPGTRRTEAFFGQGTRLTVV.

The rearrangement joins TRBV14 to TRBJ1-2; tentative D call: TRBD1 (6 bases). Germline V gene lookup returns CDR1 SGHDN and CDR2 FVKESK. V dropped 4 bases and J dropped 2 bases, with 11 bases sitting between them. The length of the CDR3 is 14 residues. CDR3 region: CASSPPGQNYGYTF. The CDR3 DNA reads TGTGCCAGCAGCCCCCCGGGACAAAACTATGGCTACACCTTC.

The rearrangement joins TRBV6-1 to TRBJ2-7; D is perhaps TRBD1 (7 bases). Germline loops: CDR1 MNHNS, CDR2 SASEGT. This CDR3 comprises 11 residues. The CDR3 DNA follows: TGTGCCAGCAGTGAGTGGAGGGGGCGTTCAGTC. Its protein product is CASSEWRGRSV.

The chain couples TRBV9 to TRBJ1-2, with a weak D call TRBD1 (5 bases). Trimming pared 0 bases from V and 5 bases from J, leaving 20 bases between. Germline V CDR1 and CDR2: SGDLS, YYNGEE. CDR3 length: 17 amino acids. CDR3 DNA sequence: TGTGCCAGCAGCGTAGTAGGGGTACCCACCTACAAATATGGCTACACCTTC. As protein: CASSVVGVPTYKYGYTF.

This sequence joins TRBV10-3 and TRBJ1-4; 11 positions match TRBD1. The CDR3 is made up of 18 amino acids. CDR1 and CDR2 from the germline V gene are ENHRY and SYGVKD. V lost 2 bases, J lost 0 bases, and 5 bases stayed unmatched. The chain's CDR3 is CAISERGTGGPTNEKLFF. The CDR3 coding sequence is TGTGCCATCAGTGAGAGAGGGACAGGGGGTCCAACTAATGAAAAACTGTTTTTT.

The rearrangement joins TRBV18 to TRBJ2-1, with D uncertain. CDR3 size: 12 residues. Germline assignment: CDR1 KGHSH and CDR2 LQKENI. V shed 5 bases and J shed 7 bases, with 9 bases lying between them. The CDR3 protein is CASSRVANEQFF. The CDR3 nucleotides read TGTGCCAGCTCAAGGGTGGCGAATGAGCAGTTCTTC.

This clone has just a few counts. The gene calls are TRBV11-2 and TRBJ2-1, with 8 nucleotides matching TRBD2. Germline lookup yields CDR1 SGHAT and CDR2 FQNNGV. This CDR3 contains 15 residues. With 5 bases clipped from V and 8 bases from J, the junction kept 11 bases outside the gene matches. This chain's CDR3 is CASSTGLDLLDEQFF. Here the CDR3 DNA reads TGTGCCAGCAGCACGGGACTAGACCTCTTGGATGAGCAGTTCTTC.

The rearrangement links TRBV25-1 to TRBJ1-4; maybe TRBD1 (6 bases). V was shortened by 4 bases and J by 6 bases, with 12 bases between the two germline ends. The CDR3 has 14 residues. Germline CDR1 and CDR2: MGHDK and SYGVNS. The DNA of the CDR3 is TGTGCCAGCAGTGTAAGCAGGGGATATGAAAAACTGTTTTTT. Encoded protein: CASSVSRGYEKLFF.

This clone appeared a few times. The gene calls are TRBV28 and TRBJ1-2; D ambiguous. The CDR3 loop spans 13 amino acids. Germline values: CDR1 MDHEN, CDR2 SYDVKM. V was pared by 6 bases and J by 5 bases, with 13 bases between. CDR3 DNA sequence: TGTGCCAGCAGCCCCCCCAAGTATTATGGCTACACCTTC. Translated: CASSPPKYYGYTF.

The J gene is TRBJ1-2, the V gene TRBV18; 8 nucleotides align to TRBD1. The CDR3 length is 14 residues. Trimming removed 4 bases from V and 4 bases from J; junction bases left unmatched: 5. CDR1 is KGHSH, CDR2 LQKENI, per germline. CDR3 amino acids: CASSLGDRTYGYTF. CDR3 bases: TGTGCCAGCTCACTGGGGGACAGGACCTATGGCTACACCTTC.

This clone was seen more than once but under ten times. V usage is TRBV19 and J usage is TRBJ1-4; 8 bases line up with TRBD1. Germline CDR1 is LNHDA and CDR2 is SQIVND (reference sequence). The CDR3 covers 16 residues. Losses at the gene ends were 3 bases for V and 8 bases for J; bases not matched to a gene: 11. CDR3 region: CASSIKADREFEKLFF. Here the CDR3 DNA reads TGTGCCAGTAGTATCAAAGCGGACAGGGAATTCGAAAAACTGTTTTTT.

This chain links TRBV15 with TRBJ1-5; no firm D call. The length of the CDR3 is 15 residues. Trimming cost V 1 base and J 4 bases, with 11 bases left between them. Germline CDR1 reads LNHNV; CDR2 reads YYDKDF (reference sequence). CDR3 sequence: CATSRVTAENQPQHF. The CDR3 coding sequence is TGTGCCACCAGCAGAGTTACGGCCGAGAATCAGCCCCAGCATTTT.

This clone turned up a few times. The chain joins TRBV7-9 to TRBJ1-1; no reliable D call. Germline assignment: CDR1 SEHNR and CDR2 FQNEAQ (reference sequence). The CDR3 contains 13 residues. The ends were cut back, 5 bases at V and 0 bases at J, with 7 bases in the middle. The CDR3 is CASSGAMNTEAFF. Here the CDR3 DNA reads TGTGCCAGCAGCGGCGCCATGAACACTGAAGCTTTCTTT.